Listed here are 7 T cell receptor beta chains from one sample, sequenced in a study of STAT5B mutations in CD4+ large granular lymphocyte leukemia. Profiled with immunoSEQ multiplex PCR; TCRdb holds only in-frame clones, not every one. The sample shows tens of thousands of clones, about 80% of them seen only once. The sequenced material came from CD4+ T cells from blood buffy coats. The receptor source for this set is a human donor in good health.

The V call is TRBV7-7, the J call TRBJ2-1, with 8 bases aligning to TRBD2. The J segment lost 2 bases and the V segment lost 5 bases, leaving 8 bases of the junction unmatched. The V gene's germline CDR1 is SSHAT and CDR2 FNYEAQ (reference sequence). The CDR3 spans 16 residues. CDR3 DNA: TGTGCCAGCAGCACCCAACCCGGGGGGGCCTACAATGAGCAGTTCTTC. Translated, it gives CASSTQPGGAYNEQFF.

The V and J genes are TRBV30 and TRBJ2-2; D is uncertain. Germline CDR1 is GTSNPN and CDR2 is SVGIG (reference sequence). The V and J ends lost 3 bases and 4 bases respectively, with 9 bases between them. The CDR3 loop spans 13 amino acids. Here the CDR3 reads CAWSRLITGELFF. The CDR3 nucleotides are TGTGCCTGGAGCCGACTGATCACCGGGGAGCTGTTTTTT.

The gene calls are TRBV5-4 and TRBJ1-2; D is perhaps TRBD1 (6 bases). CDR3 length: 15 amino acids. V gave up 3 bases and J gave up 8 bases, with 20 bases separating them. Germline assignment: CDR1 SGHNT and CDR2 YYREEE (reference sequence). The CDR3 nucleotides are TGTGCCAGCAGCTCTGACACTACAGGGTATTACGGCTACACCTTC. Its protein product is CASSSDTTGYYGYTF.

V is TRBV19 and J is TRBJ2-6, with D possibly matching TRBD1 (6 bases). Germline assignment: CDR1 LNHDA and CDR2 SQIVND (reference sequence). The length of the CDR3 is 16 residues. Trimming left V 4 bases short and J 0 bases short, with 10 bases between. The CDR3 nucleotides are TGTGCCAGTAGTACGGACAGTTACTCTGGGGCCAACGTCCTGACTTTC. Protein product: CASSTDSYSGANVLTF.

V is TRBV7-9 and J is TRBJ1-1, with a possible D match to TRBD1 (5 bases). This CDR3 has 13 amino acids. V was trimmed by 1 base and J by 11 bases, leaving 14 bases between them. Germline loops: CDR1 SEHNR, CDR2 FQNEAQ (reference sequence). In nucleotides, the CDR3 is TGTGCCAGCAGCTTAGAAGCAGAGGGGAGTGCTTTCTTT. It yields the protein CASSLEAEGSAFF.

In this sample, this clone turned up once. The chain uses TRBV12-5 and TRBJ2-2; the match to TRBD1 covers 9 bases. CDR3 length: 16 residues. V gave up 7 bases and J gave up 1 base; unmatched junction bases: 7. CDR1 is LGHNT, CDR2 FRNRAP, per germline. CDR3 sequence reads: CASARQGVLNTGELFF. In nucleotides, the CDR3 is TGTGCTAGTGCCAGACAGGGGGTCTTGAACACCGGGGAGCTGTTTTTT.

The rearrangement uses TRBV4-1 and TRBJ1-2; 9 nucleotides agree with TRBD1. CDR3 length: 16 amino acids. CDR1 MGHRA and CDR2 YSYEKL come from the germline V gene. J lost 4 bases, V lost 2 bases, and 8 bases had no gene match. The CDR3 is CASSQPGTGWTYGYTF. The DNA of the CDR3 is TGCGCCAGCAGCCAACCCGGGACAGGGTGGACCTATGGCTACACCTTC.